The TCR beta chain described here comes from a study of cytomegalovirus exposure and HLA in healthy donors. Whole-study results and caveats: The listing of 150 to 200 TCR beta chains classed them as cytomegalovirus-associated. Rarity held for most TCR sequences, but there were some public TCRs that occurred in many donors. The CMV antigen specificity of three CMV-associated chains was confirmed through in vitro analysis.

The repertoire was sequenced with immunoSEQ multiplex PCR; TCRdb's copy has only in-frame clones and lacks some. The sample contains about 280,000 clones, roughly 90% of which appear only once. To note about this clone: Antigen: not known.

Germline CDR1 and CDR2: MGHRA and YSYEKL. This CDR3 comprises 14 residues. J gave up 3 bases and V 6 bases, and 6 bases lay outside the gene matches. These donors were members of the approximately 110-subject validation cohort, a group separate from the approximately 640-subject first cohort. The receptor was derived from a woman between 18 and 29 years old in good health and CMV-seronegative. Source material: PBMCs. The chain joins TRBV4-1 to TRBJ2-7; 9 bases match TRBD1. This CDR3 reads CASSPGQGFYEQYF. The CDR3 DNA is TGCGCCAGCAGTCCGGGACAGGGTTTCTACGAGCAGTACTTC.